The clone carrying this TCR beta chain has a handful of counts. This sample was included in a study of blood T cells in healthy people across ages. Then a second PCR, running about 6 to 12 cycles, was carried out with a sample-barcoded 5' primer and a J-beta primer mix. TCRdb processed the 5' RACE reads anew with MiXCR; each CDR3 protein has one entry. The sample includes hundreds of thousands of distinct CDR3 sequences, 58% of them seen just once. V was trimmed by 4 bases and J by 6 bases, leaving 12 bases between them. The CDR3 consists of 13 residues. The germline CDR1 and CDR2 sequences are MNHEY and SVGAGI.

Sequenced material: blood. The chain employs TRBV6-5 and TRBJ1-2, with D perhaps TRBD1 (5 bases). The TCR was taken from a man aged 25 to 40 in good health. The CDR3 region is CASSWGTKDGYTF. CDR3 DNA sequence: TGTGCCAGCAGTTGGGGCACGAAAGATGGCTACACCTTC.